The following is a T cell receptor beta chain sequence with its context. This record belongs to a study of PD-1 blockade in mismatch repair-deficient tumors. Libraries were prepared by immunoSEQ multiplex PCR; TCRdb keeps only in-frame clonotypes and omits some of them. The sample yields 39,000 or so clones, roughly 88% seen once. Losses at the gene ends were 3 bases for V and 10 bases for J; bases not matched to a gene: 13. The CDR3 contains 16 residues. From germline, CDR1 is PRHDT and CDR2 FYEKMQ (reference sequence). The origin of this receptor is an adult with mismatch repair-deficient cancer. This chain connects TRBV13 to TRBJ2-1; 9 bases match TRBD2. This specimen consisted of PBMCs, obtained roughly 39 weeks after starting pembrolizumab. DNA of the CDR3: TGTGCCAGCAGCTTTTCCTCAGCGGGAGGAGAGAGGGAGCAGTTCTTC. Encoded protein: CASSFSSAGGEREQFF.